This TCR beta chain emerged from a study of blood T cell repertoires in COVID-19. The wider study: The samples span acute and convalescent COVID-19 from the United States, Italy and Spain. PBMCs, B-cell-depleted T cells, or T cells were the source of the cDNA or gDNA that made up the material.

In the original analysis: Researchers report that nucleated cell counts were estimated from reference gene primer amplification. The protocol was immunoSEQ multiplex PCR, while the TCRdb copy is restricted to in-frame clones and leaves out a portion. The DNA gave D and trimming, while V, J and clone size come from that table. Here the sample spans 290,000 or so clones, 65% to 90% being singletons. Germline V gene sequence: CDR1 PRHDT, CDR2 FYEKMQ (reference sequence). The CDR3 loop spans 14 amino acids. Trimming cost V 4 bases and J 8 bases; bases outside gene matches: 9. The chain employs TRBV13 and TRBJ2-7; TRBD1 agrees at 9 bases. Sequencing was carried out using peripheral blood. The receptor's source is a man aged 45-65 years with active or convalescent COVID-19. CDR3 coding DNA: TGTGCCAGCAGCTCGGACAGGGGAAACGATAAGCAGTACTTC. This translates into CASSSDRGNDKQYF.